Presented here are 28 T cell receptor beta chains from one specimen sequenced in a study of T cells in women clearing cervical HPV infection. Assay used: immunoSEQ multiplex PCR; TCRdb lists only in-frame clones, some missing. The table lists 25,000 to 35,000 clones. Specimen: blood buffy coat. These receptors were taken from a woman aged 18 to 75 with a cervical HPV16 infection that either progressed to CIN3+ or cleared (not recorded which).

For this clone: The read is 3 residues too short to cover the CDR3 end, so that end is filled in from the germline J gene. The chain joins TRBV19 to TRBJ2-7; tentative D call: TRBD1 (5 bases). CDR3 size: 15 residues. The V gene lost 5 bases and the J gene lost 4 bases, with 18 bases spanning the gap. The germline V gene encodes CDR1 LNHDA and CDR2 SQIVND (reference sequence). CDR3 in amino acids: CASSPTAVSTYEQYF. CDR3 DNA (partial): TGTGCCAGTAGTCCGACAGCTGTCTCTACTTACGAG.

Turning to this clone: The read ends 3 residues shy of where the CDR3 ends; the end is completed using the germline J gene. The genes are TRBV28 and TRBJ1-4; 10 bases align to TRBD1. CDR3 length equals 15 residues. CDR1 and CDR2 (germline): MDHEN, SYDVKM. V lost 8 bases to trimming and J lost 6 bases; unmatched junction nucleotides: 9. The chain's CDR3 is CASSIGGTGDEKLFF. CDR3 bases read: TGTGCCAGCTCCATAGGGGGGACAGGGGATGAAAAA. The variable domain in full, completed from reference TRBV28 and TRBJ1-4, reads DVKVTQSSRYLVKRTGEKVFLECVQDMDHENMFWYRQDPGLGLRLIYFSYDVKMKEKGDIPEGYSVSREKKERFSLILESASTNQTSMYLCASSIGGTGDEKLFFGSGTQLSVL.

With respect to this clone: Coverage ceases 3 residues before the CDR3 finishes, and the germline J gene fills in the end. The J gene is TRBJ2-3, the V gene TRBV7-9; D might be TRBD2 (5 bases). The CDR3 runs to 12 residues. Germline loops: CDR1 SEHNR, CDR2 FQNEAQ (reference sequence). Trimming took 5 bases from V and 6 from J, leaving 9 bases between them. CDR3 loop: CASSDYGDTQYF. The CDR3 bases that were read are TGTGCCAGCAGCGACTATGGTGATACG.

To note about this clone: Read sequence stops 3 residues before the CDR3 end, and the germline J gene provides the missing end. The chain couples TRBV19 to TRBJ1-5; TRBD1 might be the D (5 bases). The germline V and J ends were trimmed by 6 bases and 0 bases, with 12 bases remaining between them. This CDR3 region has 15 residues. Per the germline V gene, CDR1 is LNHDA and CDR2 is SQIVND (reference sequence). CDR3 DNA (partial): TGTGCCAGTAGCCTCGACAGAGTTAGCAATCAGCCC. Protein sequence: CASSLDRVSNQP. In full, the CDR3 is CASSLDRVSNQPQHF.

Incomplete CDR3 DNA: TGTGCCAGTAAGACAGGGGAATATGGC. Its protein is CASKTGEYG. The entire CDR3 is CASKTGEYGYTF. The rearrangement uses TRBV19 and TRBJ1-2; 8 bases align to TRBD1. The read falls 3 residues short of the CDR3 end, and the missing part is taken from the germline J gene. From germline, CDR1 is LNHDA and CDR2 SQIVND (reference sequence). This CDR3 comprises 12 residues. V lost 7 bases and J lost 5; bases outside the gene matches: 3.

Note on this clone: The sequence runs out 3 residues before the end of the CDR3; the remainder is reconstructed from the germline J gene. This chain links TRBV2 with TRBJ2-1, with 10 bases lining up with TRBD2. The V segment lost 6 bases and the J segment 4 bases; nucleotides outside the gene matches: 3. CDR1 and CDR2 from the germline V gene are SNHLY and FYNNEI. The CDR3 is made up of 14 amino acids. Partial CDR3 DNA: TGTGCCAGCAGCGGACTAGCGGCTTACAATGAG. This encodes CASSGLAAYNE. The whole CDR3 is CASSGLAAYNEQFF. The full variable domain, with the rest looked up from reference TRBV2 and TRBJ2-1, is EPEVTQTPSHQVTQMGQEVILRCVPISNHLYFYWYRQILGQKVEFLVSFYNNEISEKSEIFDDQFSVERPDGSNFTLKIRSTKLEDSAMYFCASSGLAAYNEQFFGPGTRLTVL.

Comments on this clone: The read gets to within 3 residues of the CDR3 end, and the germline J gene fills in the rest. V gene TRBV5-1 combines with J gene TRBJ1-6; D is ambiguous. Germline values: CDR1 SGHRS, CDR2 YFSETQ. V shed 4 bases and J shed 8 bases, with 16 bases lying between them. The CDR3 length is 15 residues. CDR3 sequence reads: CASSPTFDFDSPLHF. The part of the CDR3 DNA that was read is TGCGCCAGCAGCCCGACATTTGATTTTGATTCACCC. Full variable domain (outside the CDR3, taken from reference TRBV5-1 and TRBJ1-6): KAGVTQTPRYLIKTRGQQVTLSCSPISGHRSVSWYQQTPGQGLQFLFEYFSETQRNKGNFPGRFSGRQFSNSRSEMNVSTLELGDSALYLCASSPTFDFDSPLHFGNGTRLTVT.

On this clone: The read halts 3 residues ahead of the CDR3 end, with the missing end drawn from the germline J gene. The J gene is TRBJ2-3, the V gene TRBV20-1; 9 bases line up with TRBD2. CDR1 is DFQATT and CDR2 is SNEGSKA in the germline V gene (reference sequence). The junction had 10 bases not matched to a gene; V was cut back by 2 bases and J by 4 bases. The CDR3 loop spans 16 amino acids. CDR3 bases read: TGCAGTGCTAGACCCTTGGGACTAGCTTCGGCAGATACG. It codes for CSARPLGLASADT. The full CDR3 protein is CSARPLGLASADTQYF.

On this clone: Read coverage stops 3 residues before the CDR3 terminus; the germline J gene supplies the remainder. The chain has TRBV20-1 and TRBJ1-4; 11 bases align to TRBD1. The CDR3 is 15 amino acids. The trim removed 5 bases at V and 6 bases at J, leaving 8 bases unmatched. CDR1 DFQATT and CDR2 SNEGSKA come from the germline V gene (reference sequence). CDR3 in amino acids: CSAPVPGQGDEKLFF. The part of the CDR3 DNA that was read is TGCAGTGCTCCGGTCCCGGGACAGGGGGATGAAAAA.

Notes on this clone: The read falls 3 residues short of the CDR3 end, and the missing part is taken from the germline J gene. The chain combines TRBV20-1 with TRBJ1-1, with D possibly matching TRBD1 (5 bases). Germline values: CDR1 DFQATT, CDR2 SNEGSKA (reference sequence). The V and J ends lost 3 bases and 4 bases respectively, with 12 bases between them. The CDR3 is made up of 13 amino acids. CDR3 protein: CSARRGVITEAFF. The DNA read from the CDR3 is TGCAGTGCTAGGAGAGGGGTCATCACTGAA.

Turning to this clone: The read ends 3 residues before the CDR3 terminus; that terminus is restored from the germline J gene. The rearrangement uses TRBV5-5 and TRBJ2-7; tentatively, D is TRBD1 (5 bases). Trimming took off 4 bases at V and 3 bases at J, with 14 bases between the two ends. CDR1 is SGHKS and CDR2 is YYEKEE in the germline V gene (reference sequence). The CDR3 totals 14 residues. This CDR3 is CASSDDSKIYEQYF. The DNA read from the CDR3 is TGTGCCAGCAGCGACGACAGTAAGATCTACGAG.

On this clone: The read comes to an end 3 residues before the CDR3 does, leaving the germline J gene to fill in the end. The J gene is TRBJ1-3, the V gene TRBV18, with a tentative D call TRBD1 (6 bases). The V end was cut by 2 bases, the J end by 8 bases, with 10 bases between. CDR1 is KGHSH and CDR2 is LQKENI in the germline V gene. The CDR3 extends over 13 amino acids. CDR3 region: CASSPNYRDTIYF. The CDR3 bases that were read are TGTGCCAGCTCACCAAACTACAGGGACACC.

A note on this clone: Coverage ceases 3 residues before the CDR3 finishes, and the germline J gene fills in the end. The chain links TRBV30 to TRBJ2-4; 7 nucleotides match TRBD1. This CDR3 contains 12 residues. The trim removed 4 bases at V and 7 bases at J, leaving 4 bases unmatched. Germline V gives CDR1 GTSNPN, CDR2 SVGIG (reference sequence). CDR3 residues: CAWTGGQNIQYF. CDR3 DNA, as far as it was read: TGTGCCTGGACTGGGGGACAGAACATT. Filled out from reference TRBV30 and TRBJ2-4, the complete variable domain reads SQTIHQWPATLVQPVGSPLSLECTVEGTSNPNLYWYRQAAGRGLQLLFYSVGIGQISSEVPQNLSASRPQDRQFILSSKKLLLSDSGFYLCAWTGGQNIQYFGAGTRLSVL.

A note on this clone: Read sequence stops 3 residues before the CDR3 end, and the germline J gene provides the missing end. The chain links TRBV2 to TRBJ1-2; D ambiguous. This CDR3 contains 13 residues. Trimming shortened V by 4 bases and J by 5 bases, and 11 bases separated the two germline ends. CDR1 SNHLY and CDR2 FYNNEI come from the germline V gene. CDR3 DNA (partial): TGTGCCAGCAGTGGCTTGGCCGAATATGGC. Encoded protein: CASSGLAEYG. From start to end, the CDR3 is CASSGLAEYGYTF.

Comments on this clone: The read ends 3 residues before the CDR3 terminus; that terminus is restored from the germline J gene. The chain has TRBV5-4 and TRBJ2-7, with TRBD2 matching over 7 bases. Germline loops: CDR1 SGHNT, CDR2 YYREEE (reference sequence). The CDR3 runs 15 residues. The V segment lost 5 bases and the J segment 2 bases; nucleotides outside the gene matches: 10. The CDR3 loop is CASSGSGALAYEQYF. The covered CDR3 bases are TGTGCCAGCAGTGGGAGCGGGGCGCTAGCCTACGAG.

Comments on this clone: The CDR3 goes on 3 residues after the read ends, and that part is filled in from the germline J gene. This chain links TRBV18 with TRBJ1-2, with D unresolved. The V end lost 2 bases, the J end lost 2 bases, and 9 bases lay between the germline ends. Germline V lookup: CDR1 KGHSH, CDR2 LQKENI. There are 14 residues in the CDR3. The CDR3 DNA, read in part, is TGTGCCAGCTCACCAATGAAACAGAACTATGGC. Its translation: CASSPMKQNYG. The CDR3 as a whole reads CASSPMKQNYGYTF.

Worth noting for this clone: The CDR3 end is not reached by the read, which stops 3 residues before it; the germline J gene fills it in. The V and J genes are TRBV5-4 and TRBJ1-1, with TRBD1 identical over 8 bases. Germline V lookup: CDR1 SGHNT, CDR2 YYREEE (reference sequence). J lost 0 bases, V lost 3 bases, and 4 bases had no gene match. This CDR3 has 15 residues. The CDR3 spells CASSSDRVMNTEAFF. Partial CDR3 DNA: TGTGCCAGCAGCTCGGACAGGGTTATGAACACTGAA.

In the case of this clone: The CDR3 goes on 3 residues after the read ends, and that part is filled in from the germline J gene. V and J are TRBV5-1 and TRBJ1-1; D is unclear. CDR1 is SGHRS, CDR2 YFSETQ, per germline. The CDR3 is 13 residues long. Trimming left V 4 bases short and J 1 base short, with 8 bases between. The CDR3 here is CASSLNTNTEAFF. The sequenced part of the CDR3 DNA is TGCGCCAGCAGCCTTAACACGAACACTGAA.

Concerning this clone itself: The read ends 3 residues shy of where the CDR3 ends; the end is completed using the germline J gene. The chain has TRBV6-1 and TRBJ1-2; 7 nucleotides line up with TRBD1. Looked up from germline, CDR1 is MNHNS and CDR2 is SASEGT. The CDR3 runs to 14 residues. V was pared by 4 bases and J by 5 bases, with 7 bases of the junction left unmatched. CDR3 protein: CASSATGQKYGYTF. CDR3 bases read: TGTGCCAGCAGTGCGACGGGACAGAAATATGGC.

Concerning this clone: The read ends 3 residues before the CDR3 terminus; that terminus is restored from the germline J gene. This chain joins TRBV19 and TRBJ2-1, with 11 nucleotides matching TRBD2. The CDR3 length is 16 residues. V was clipped by 3 bases and J by 2 bases; unmatched bases: 3. Germline CDR1 is LNHDA and CDR2 is SQIVND (reference sequence). The sequenced CDR3 bases are TGTGCCAGTAGTATTGGTAGCGGGGGGGCCTACAATGAG. This sequence encodes CASSIGSGGAYNE. The complete CDR3 protein is CASSIGSGGAYNEQFF.

The DNA read from the CDR3 is TGTGCCAGCAGTGACTCGACTAGCGGGGGCACAGATACG. Protein: CASSDSTSGGTDT. The full CDR3 protein is CASSDSTSGGTDTQYF. V gene TRBV6-4 combines with J gene TRBJ2-3, with TRBD2 matching 11 bases. The read ends 3 residues before the CDR3 terminus; that terminus is restored from the germline J gene. Looked up from germline, CDR1 is MRHNA and CDR2 is SNTAGT. Trimming at V came to 0 bases and at J to 1 base, leaving 0 bases not matched to a gene. CDR3 length: 16 amino acids.

As for this clone: The read gets to within 3 residues of the CDR3 end, and the germline J gene fills in the rest. The V call is TRBV30, the J call TRBJ1-6; 9 nucleotides agree with TRBD1. The ends lost 0 bases at V and 10 bases at J; junction bases unmatched: 7. This CDR3 is built from 15 residues. From germline, CDR1 is GTSNPN and CDR2 SVGIG (reference sequence). Incomplete CDR3 DNA: TGTGCCTGGAGTGTAGGCGGGACAGGGTCCTCACCC. It is translated as CAWSVGGTGSSP. The whole CDR3 is CAWSVGGTGSSPLHF.

For this clone: Read data end 3 residues before the CDR3 end; the end is taken from the germline J gene. The rearrangement uses TRBV5-1 and TRBJ2-1; D is perhaps TRBD1 (5 bases). This CDR3 has 15 amino acids. V was pared by 0 bases and J by 8 bases, with 15 bases between. Germline V gene data show CDR1 as SGHRS and CDR2 as YFSETQ. The CDR3 bases that were read are TGCGCCAGCAGCTTGGTGGGGCCCTTAGGCGATGAG. It specifies CASSLVGPLGDE. In full, the CDR3 reads CASSLVGPLGDEQFF.

The CDR3 reads CASSSGVTVAYEQYF. The part of the CDR3 DNA that was read is TGTGCCAGTAGTTCGGGCGTGACAGTCGCCTACGAG. This chain connects TRBV19 to TRBJ2-7; D is possibly TRBD1 (5 bases). The CDR3 extends 3 residues past the end of the read, so its final part is completed from the germline J gene. The length of the CDR3 is 15 residues. Deletions cut 5 bases from V and 2 bases from J, with 16 bases between. Germline CDR1 is LNHDA and CDR2 is SQIVND (reference sequence).

CDR3 DNA (partial): TGTGCCAGCAGCGTAGGGACGACAGGGGGGCCTGAA. This translates into CASSVGTTGGPE. The entire CDR3 sequence reads CASSVGTTGGPEAFF. The chain joins TRBV9 to TRBJ1-1; 9 nucleotides align to TRBD1. The read stops 3 residues short of the end of the CDR3; the missing end is completed from the germline J gene. The CDR3 is 15 residues long. The germline V gene encodes CDR1 SGDLS and CDR2 YYNGEE. Losses at the gene ends were 0 bases for V and 6 bases for J; bases not matched to a gene: 6. The full variable domain, completed using reference TRBV9 and TRBJ1-1, is DSGVTQTPKHLITATGQRVTLRCSPRSGDLSVYWYQQSLDQGLQFLIQYYNGEERAKGNILERFSAQQFPDLHSELNLSSLELGDSALYFCASSVGTTGGPEAFFGQGTRLTVV.

Comments on this clone: The read comes to an end 3 residues before the CDR3 does, leaving the germline J gene to fill in the end. The V gene is TRBV20-1, the J gene TRBJ2-1, with TRBD2 matching 10 bases. Germline V lookup: CDR1 DFQATT, CDR2 SNEGSKA (reference sequence). The CDR3 runs to 14 residues. V was pared by 5 bases and J by 5 bases, with 6 bases of the junction left unmatched. CDR3 DNA (partial): TGCAGTGCTGGCACTAGCGGGGATCACAATGAG. Residues: CSAGTSGDHNE. The CDR3 in its entirety is CSAGTSGDHNEQFF.

As concerns this clone: From the germline J gene comes the end of the CDR3, since the read stops 3 residues before it. The rearrangement links TRBV2 to TRBJ1-1, with 8 bases lining up with TRBD1. Losses at the gene ends were 3 bases for V and 0 bases for J; bases not matched to a gene: 0. CDR1 SNHLY and CDR2 FYNNEI come from the germline V gene. This CDR3 spans 14 amino acids. CDR3 DNA, as far as it was read: TGTGCCAGCAGTGAGGACAGGGTGAACACTGAA. As protein: CASSEDRVNTE. The entire CDR3 protein reads CASSEDRVNTEAFF.

Points on this clone: From the germline J gene comes the end of the CDR3, since the read stops 3 residues before it. The J gene is TRBJ1-1, the V gene TRBV29-1; 11 bases map to TRBD1. CDR1 and CDR2 from the germline V gene are SQVTM and ANQGSEA. V shed 5 bases and J 4 bases; nucleotides not matched to a gene: 9. The CDR3 consists of 15 residues. CDR3 residues: CSVRPGTGGATEAFF. The sequenced part of the CDR3 DNA is TGCAGCGTTCGTCCCGGGACAGGGGGGGCCACTGAA. Full variable domain (missing parts from reference TRBV29-1 and TRBJ1-1): SAVISQKPSRDICQRGTSLTIQCQVDSQVTMMFWYRQQPGQSLTLIATANQGSEATYESGFVIDKFPISRPNLTFSTLTVSNMSPEDSSIYLCSVRPGTGGATEAFFGQGTRLTVV.